This TCR beta chain stems from a study of Ad26.COV2.S vaccination and SARS-CoV-2 variants. Measured with immunoSEQ multiplex PCR; TCRdb has only the in-frame clones, and not every one. This repertoire shows about 280,000 clones, roughly 86% found once; its top ten account for less than 3.5%. Treatment in this sample: roughly 18 received Ad26.COV2.S at low or high dose, single or two shots; several received placebo; per-sample allocation not given. On day 63 after the first injection, vaccine and placebo recipients gave samples. Whoever gave the sample was an adult aged 18-55 years in Boston. This receptor was taken from a person between 18 and 59 years old who received the Ad26.COV2.S COVID-19 vaccine or a placebo. The material was peripheral blood, obtained in a trial of Ad26.COV2.S vaccine versus placebo.

The CDR3 spells CASRLATQETQYF. CDR3 in DNA: TGTGCCAGCCGCCTAGCGACACAAGAGACCCAGTACTTC. The chain has TRBV2 and TRBJ2-5; D perhaps matches TRBD2 (6 bases). The CDR3 is 13 amino acids. CDR1 SNHLY and CDR2 FYNNEI come from the germline V gene. Trimming stripped 8 bases from V and 2 bases from J, with 12 bases between.